This TCR beta chain came from a study of blood T cells in healthy people across ages. Study at large: Using template switching, researchers captured about one barcoded beta molecule for each two T cells.

Regarding the study as a whole: Investigators viewed diversity estimates from one million T cells as underestimates, the study reported. Unsorted PBMCs prevented conclusive naive versus antigen-experienced comparison.

Notes on this clonotype: Its antigen is not identified.

Primed by a sample-barcoded 5' primer and a J-beta primer mix, a second PCR proceeded for 7 to 11 cycles. A 12-random-nucleotide template-switch adaptor tagged each cDNA molecule. TCRdb analysed the 5' RACE reads with MiXCR anew, one entry per CDR3 protein. The sample yields around 900,000 distinct CDR3 sequences, roughly 51% seen once. Per the germline V gene, CDR1 is DFQATT and CDR2 is SNEGSKA (reference sequence). V lost 8 bases and J 0 bases, leaving 14 bases between the germline ends. The CDR3 totals 14 residues. This receptor was taken from a woman aged 55 to 70 in good health. Sequenced: blood. The chain carries TRBV20-1 and TRBJ2-1, with D possibly matching TRBD1 (5 bases). CDR3 DNA: TGCAGTCCTGCCGATAGGGGCTCCTACAATGAGCAGTTCTTC. It codes for CSPADRGSYNEQFF.